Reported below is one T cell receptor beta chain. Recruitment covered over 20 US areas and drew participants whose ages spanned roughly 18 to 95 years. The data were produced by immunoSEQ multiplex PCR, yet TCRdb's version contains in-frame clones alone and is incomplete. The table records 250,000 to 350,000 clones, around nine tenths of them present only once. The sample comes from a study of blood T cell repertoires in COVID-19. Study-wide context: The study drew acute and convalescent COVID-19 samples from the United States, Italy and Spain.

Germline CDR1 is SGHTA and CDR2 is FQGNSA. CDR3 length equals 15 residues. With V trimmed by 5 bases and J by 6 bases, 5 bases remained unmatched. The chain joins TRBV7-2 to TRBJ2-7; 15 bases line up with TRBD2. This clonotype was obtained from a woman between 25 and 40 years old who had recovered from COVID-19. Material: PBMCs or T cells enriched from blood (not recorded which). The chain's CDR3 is CASSPGTSGGIEQYF. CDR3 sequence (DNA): TGTGCCAGCAGCCCGGGGACTAGCGGGGGGATCGAGCAGTACTTC. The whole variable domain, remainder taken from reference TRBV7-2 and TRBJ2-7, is GAGVSQSPSNKVTEKGKDVELRCDPISGHTALYWYRQSLGQGLEFLIYFQGNSAPDKSGLPSDRFSAERTGGSVSTLTIQRTQQEDSAVYLCASSPGTSGGIEQYFGPGTRLTVT.